This T cell receptor (beta chain) was sequenced during a study of OX40 agonist ivuxolimab in advanced cancers. TCRdb's copy holds only in-frame clones and misses some; the assay was immunoSEQ multiplex PCR. The table includes roughly 34,000 clones, 85% to 95% detected once. J lost 6 bases, V lost 5 bases, and 12 bases had no gene match. Germline lookup yields CDR1 SGHVS and CDR2 FQNEAQ. The CDR3 contains 17 residues. Material: CD4+ or CD8+ T cells sorted from blood, obtained in a trial of the OX40 agonist ivuxolimab. The receptor was derived from an adult with an advanced solid tumor such as melanoma, head and neck, liver or kidney cancer. The chain combines TRBV7-8 with TRBJ1-5, with 11 bases identical to TRBD1. The CDR3: CASSPGQGAMSGQPQHF. CDR3 coding DNA: TGTGCCAGCAGCCCCGGACAGGGGGCGATGTCCGGTCAGCCCCAGCATTTT.